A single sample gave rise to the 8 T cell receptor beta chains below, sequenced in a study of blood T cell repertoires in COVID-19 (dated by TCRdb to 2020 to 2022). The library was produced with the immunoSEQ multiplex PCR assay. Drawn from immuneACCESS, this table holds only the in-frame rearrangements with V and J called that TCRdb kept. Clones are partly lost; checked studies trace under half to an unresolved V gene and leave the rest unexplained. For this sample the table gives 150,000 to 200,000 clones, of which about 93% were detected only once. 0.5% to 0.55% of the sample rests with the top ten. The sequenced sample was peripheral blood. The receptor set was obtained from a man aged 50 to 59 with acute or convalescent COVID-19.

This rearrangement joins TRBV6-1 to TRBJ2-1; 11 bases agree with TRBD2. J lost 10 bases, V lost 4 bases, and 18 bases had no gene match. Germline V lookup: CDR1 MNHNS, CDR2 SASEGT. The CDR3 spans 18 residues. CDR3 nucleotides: TGTGCCAGCAGTGGCCTTAGCGGGAGGGCCCGTCTTGACGGCGAGCAGTTCTTC. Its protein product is CASSGLSGRARLDGEQFF.

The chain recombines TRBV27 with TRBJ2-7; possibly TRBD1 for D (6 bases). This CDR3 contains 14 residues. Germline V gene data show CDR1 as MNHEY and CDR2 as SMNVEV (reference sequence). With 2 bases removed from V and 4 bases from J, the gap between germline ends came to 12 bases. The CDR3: CASSLDDRPYEQYV. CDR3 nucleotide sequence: TGTGCCAGCAGTTTAGACGACAGGCCTTACGAGCAGTACGTC.

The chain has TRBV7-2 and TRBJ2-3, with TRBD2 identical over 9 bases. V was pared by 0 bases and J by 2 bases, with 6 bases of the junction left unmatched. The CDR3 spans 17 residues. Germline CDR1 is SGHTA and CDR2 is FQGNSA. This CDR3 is CASSLAPAGGPTDTQYF. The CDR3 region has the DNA TGTGCCAGCAGCTTAGCCCCAGCGGGGGGACCCACAGATACGCAGTATTTT. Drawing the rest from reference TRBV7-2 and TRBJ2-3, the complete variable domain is GAGVSQSPSNKVTEKGKDVELRCDPISGHTALYWYRQSLGQGLEFLIYFQGNSAPDKSGLPSDRFSAERTGGSVSTLTIQRTQQEDSAVYLCASSLAPAGGPTDTQYFGPGTRLTVL.

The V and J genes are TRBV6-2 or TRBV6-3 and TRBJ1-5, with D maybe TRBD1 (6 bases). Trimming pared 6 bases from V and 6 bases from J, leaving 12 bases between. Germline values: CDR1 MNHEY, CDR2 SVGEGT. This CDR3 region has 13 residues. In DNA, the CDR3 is TGTGCCAGCAGCATGATAGGGGGTCAGCCCCAGCATTTT. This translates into CASSMIGGQPQHF.

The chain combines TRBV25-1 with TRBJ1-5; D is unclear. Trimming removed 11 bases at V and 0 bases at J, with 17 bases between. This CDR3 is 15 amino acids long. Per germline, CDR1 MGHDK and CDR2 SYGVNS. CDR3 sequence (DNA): TGTGCCCGTACCCGGGAATCACTTAGCAATCAGCCCCAGCATTTT. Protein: CARTRESLSNQPQHF.

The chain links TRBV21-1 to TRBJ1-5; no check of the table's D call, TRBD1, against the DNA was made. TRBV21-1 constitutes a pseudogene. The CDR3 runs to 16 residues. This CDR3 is CASSKNSLYSNQPQHF. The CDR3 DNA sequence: TGTGCCAGCAGCAAAAACAGTTTATATAGCAATCAGCCCCAGCATTTT.

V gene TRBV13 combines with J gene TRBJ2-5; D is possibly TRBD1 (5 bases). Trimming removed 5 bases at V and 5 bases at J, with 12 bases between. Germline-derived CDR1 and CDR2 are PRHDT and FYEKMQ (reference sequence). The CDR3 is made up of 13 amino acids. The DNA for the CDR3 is TGTGCCAGCAGCCCCAGGGTGTTGGAGACCCAGTACTTC. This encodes CASSPRVLETQYF.

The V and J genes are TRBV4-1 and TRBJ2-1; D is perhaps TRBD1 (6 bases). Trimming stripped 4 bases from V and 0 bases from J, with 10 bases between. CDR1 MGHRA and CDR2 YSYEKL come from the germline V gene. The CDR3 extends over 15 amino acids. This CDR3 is CASSPDSSSYNEQFF. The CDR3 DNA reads TGCGCCAGCAGCCCGGACAGTAGCTCCTACAATGAGCAGTTCTTC.